Listed here is a single T cell receptor beta chain. The antigen remains unidentified. The record originates from a study of T cells after yellow fever vaccination. Study-wide findings and caveats: A weaker but faster secondary response was observed, peaking on day 5 versus 15. Reappearance after the booster was observed for most primary-vaccination clones (96% CD4, about 86% CD8).

TCRdb independently ran MiXCR on the 5' RACE reads; one entry per CDR3 protein. The sample consists of 400,000 to 650,000 distinct CDR3 sequences, around a fifth of them appearing once. The CDR3 spans 16 residues. The germline V and J ends were trimmed by 0 bases and 6 bases, with 15 bases remaining between them. Germline V CDR1 and CDR2: MGHRA, YSYEKL. This chain uses TRBV4-1 with TRBJ1-3; unclear D gene. Sequenced material: PBMCs, taken around 3 weeks after the first yellow fever vaccination. The receptor was isolated from a man aged 18 to 35 who received the YFV17D yellow fever vaccine. Written as DNA, the CDR3 is TGCGCCAGCAGCCAAGATCCGACGACGTGGGCAAACACCATATATTTT. It codes for CASSQDPTTWANTIYF.